This is a list of T cell receptor beta chains from one sample in a study of T cell repertoires in cytomegalovirus infection. Their antigen targets remain unknown. TCRdb re-called the reads with MiXCR, one entry per CDR3 protein. The sample lists roughly 200,000 distinct CDR3 sequences; 35% to 40% were seen once. The sequences come from CD8+ T cells from cultured PBMCs, collected from culture after CMV antigen stimulation. Receptors originate from a human donor in good health (CMV status not recorded). Some clones in this sample may be carry-over from other donors' samples. Both conserved end residues are part of each CDR3. Each record gives: CDR3 DNA, CDR3 protein, D gene, V gene, clone size, J gene. The D gene is left open where the match is weak. Rows may omit the clone size; those that give it use once, few, many or a size class.

cdr3_nt: TGTGCCAGCAGTCTCCAGGGGCAGTACACCGGGGAGCTGTTTTTT
cdr3_aa: CASSLQGQYTGELFF
d_call: NA
v_call: TRBV6-5
clone_size: NA
j_call: TRBJ2-2

cdr3_nt: TGTGCCAGCAGCTTAGGGACAGGGAGGCGGCAAGAGACCCAGTACTTC
cdr3_aa: CASSLGTGRRQETQYF
d_call: TRBD1
v_call: TRBV11-2
clone_size: few
j_call: TRBJ2-5

cdr3_nt: TGTGCCAGCAGGGGGGACGGCCGCTCTGGAAACACCATATATTTT
cdr3_aa: CASRGDGRSGNTIYF
d_call: NA
v_call: TRBV7-8
clone_size: NA
j_call: TRBJ1-3

cdr3_nt: TGCAGTGCTCCAACGTCACGGGAGTATGGGGCCTACGAGCAGTACTTC
cdr3_aa: CSAPTSREYGAYEQYF
d_call: NA
v_call: TRBV20-1
clone_size: once
j_call: TRBJ2-7

cdr3_nt: TGTGCCAGCAGCTTGGAGGAGAATACGCAGTATTTT
cdr3_aa: CASSLEENTQYF
d_call: NA
v_call: TRBV5-4
clone_size: NA
j_call: TRBJ2-3

cdr3_nt: TGTGCCAGCAGTTACCAGGGAACTAGCACTGAAGCTTTCTTT
cdr3_aa: CASSYQGTSTEAFF
d_call: NA
v_call: TRBV27
clone_size: few
j_call: TRBJ1-1

cdr3_nt: TGTCCCAGCAGCTTACCACTAGCGTCGAACACCGGGGAGCTGTTTTTT
cdr3_aa: CPSSLPLASNTGELFF
d_call: TRBD2
v_call: TRBV7-6
clone_size: NA
j_call: TRBJ2-2

cdr3_nt: TGTGCCAGCACCTTATACGACGGTGAGCAGTTCTTC
cdr3_aa: CASTLYDGEQFF
d_call: NA
v_call: TRBV7-9
clone_size: NA
j_call: TRBJ2-1

cdr3_nt: TGTGCCAGCAGTTCGGTGGGCAGTCTAAGCTCCTACAATGAGCAGTTCTTC
cdr3_aa: CASSSVGSLSSYNEQFF
d_call: NA
v_call: TRBV7-9
clone_size: NA
j_call: TRBJ2-1

cdr3_nt: TGTGCCATCAGTCTAGCGGAGGATCAGACCCAGTACTTC
cdr3_aa: CAISLAEDQTQYF
d_call: TRBD2
v_call: TRBV10-3
clone_size: few
j_call: TRBJ2-5

cdr3_nt: TGTGCCTGGAGAGAAGCGGGGCCGGATACGCAGTATTTT
cdr3_aa: CAWREAGPDTQYF
d_call: TRBD2
v_call: TRBV30
clone_size: NA
j_call: TRBJ2-3

cdr3_nt: TGTGCCACCAGCGAACTCAGGGTGCCCTACGAGCAGTACTTC
cdr3_aa: CATSELRVPYEQYF
d_call: NA
v_call: TRBV15
clone_size: NA
j_call: TRBJ2-7

cdr3_nt: TGTGCCAGCAGCTTAGGACGGGGACACAGGTACCAAGAGACCCAGTACTTC
cdr3_aa: CASSLGRGHRYQETQYF
d_call: NA
v_call: TRBV7-3
clone_size: few
j_call: TRBJ2-5

cdr3_nt: TGTGCCAGTAGTATAGTTCTCCATGAGCAGTTCTTC
cdr3_aa: CASSIVLHEQFF
d_call: NA
v_call: TRBV19
clone_size: NA
j_call: TRBJ2-1

cdr3_nt: TGTGCCAGCAGCCACCCTGGGTTCGATCAGCCCCAGCATTTT
cdr3_aa: CASSHPGFDQPQHF
d_call: NA
v_call: TRBV27
clone_size: NA
j_call: TRBJ1-5

cdr3_nt: TGTGCCAGCAGCGCCCCGGGACAGGGAAGAAAAGACTATAACACTGAAGCTTTCTTT
cdr3_aa: CASSAPGQGRKDYNTEAFF
d_call: TRBD1
v_call: TRBV7-9
clone_size: few
j_call: TRBJ1-1

cdr3_nt: TGTGCCAGCAGTGGTGGGGGGAGTTGGGCCCAGCATTTT
cdr3_aa: CASSGGGSWAQHF
d_call: NA
v_call: TRBV2
clone_size: NA
j_call: TRBJ1-5

cdr3_nt: TGTGCCAGCAGTTTAGCGGGGGGGAGTACCCATGAGCAGTTCTTC
cdr3_aa: CASSLAGGSTHEQFF
d_call: TRBD2
v_call: TRBV12-3/TRBV12-4
clone_size: NA
j_call: TRBJ2-1

cdr3_nt: TGTGCCACCTGGACAGTCGGTACTGAAGCTTTCTTT
cdr3_aa: CATWTVGTEAFF
d_call: NA
v_call: TRBV7-9
clone_size: NA
j_call: TRBJ1-1

cdr3_nt: TGTGCCAGCAGACAGACTAGCGGGGCCTACAATGAGCAGTTCTTC
cdr3_aa: CASRQTSGAYNEQFF
d_call: TRBD2
v_call: TRBV6-1
clone_size: NA
j_call: TRBJ2-1

cdr3_nt: TGTGCCAGCAGTTTATTTGCGGGGAATTCACCCCTCCACTTT
cdr3_aa: CASSLFAGNSPLHF
d_call: NA
v_call: TRBV28
clone_size: NA
j_call: TRBJ1-6

cdr3_nt: TGTGCCAGCAGCCGCGAACAGGGGACGGGAGAGACCCAGTACTTC
cdr3_aa: CASSREQGTGETQYF
d_call: TRBD1
v_call: TRBV5-3
clone_size: NA
j_call: TRBJ2-5

cdr3_nt: TGTGCCAGCAGCGTAGGACAGGGGAGTAACTATGGCTACACCTTC
cdr3_aa: CASSVGQGSNYGYTF
d_call: TRBD1
v_call: TRBV7-9
clone_size: NA
j_call: TRBJ1-2

cdr3_nt: TGTGCCAGCAGCTTTTTGGGTGAGTTCAGCACTGAAGCTTTCTTT
cdr3_aa: CASSFLGEFSTEAFF
d_call: NA
v_call: TRBV7-9
clone_size: NA
j_call: TRBJ1-1

cdr3_nt: TGTGCCAGCAGTTTCGGGGGGATAGAGACCCAGTACTTC
cdr3_aa: CASSFGGIETQYF
d_call: TRBD2
v_call: TRBV12-3/TRBV12-4
clone_size: few
j_call: TRBJ2-5

cdr3_nt: TGTGCCAGCGGTGGGGTCCCAAACACCGGGGAGCTGTTTTTT
cdr3_aa: CASGGVPNTGELFF
d_call: NA
v_call: TRBV7-9
clone_size: few
j_call: TRBJ2-2

cdr3_nt: TGTGCCAGCAGCTTAGAGTTGGGCCAGCCCCAGCATTTT
cdr3_aa: CASSLELGQPQHF
d_call: NA
v_call: TRBV7-3
clone_size: NA
j_call: TRBJ1-5

cdr3_nt: TGTGCCAGTCTTGACTCTGGCTCCTACGAGCAGTACTTC
cdr3_aa: CASLDSGSYEQYF
d_call: NA
v_call: TRBV27
clone_size: NA
j_call: TRBJ2-7

cdr3_nt: TGTGCCAGTAGTATGGGCGAGCGCCCAGAACAGTATTTT
cdr3_aa: CASSMGERPEQYF
d_call: NA
v_call: TRBV19
clone_size: few
j_call: TRBJ2-3

cdr3_nt: TGTGCCAGCAGCTTGACGGACAGGGTCGGCACTGAAGCTTTCTTT
cdr3_aa: CASSLTDRVGTEAFF
d_call: TRBD1
v_call: TRBV5-6
clone_size: NA
j_call: TRBJ1-1

cdr3_nt: TGTGCCATCAGTGAGTCAGGGGGGGCTAGGACTGAAGCTTTCTTT
cdr3_aa: CAISESGGARTEAFF
d_call: NA
v_call: TRBV10-3
clone_size: NA
j_call: TRBJ1-1